One and the same sample provided the 7 T cell receptor beta chains below, sequenced in a study of blood T cell repertoires in COVID-19. Using immunoSEQ multiplex PCR, the repertoire was profiled, and TCRdb retains in-frame clones only, with some absent. The repertoire includes around 140,000 clones, approximately 84% of them detected once, and about 3.7% sits in the top ten. The sequencing input was PBMCs or T cells enriched from blood (not recorded which). The receptors come from a woman aged 45-60 years with acute COVID-19.

The J gene is TRBJ2-5, the V gene TRBV5-1, with 16 bases lining up with TRBD2. The CDR3 covers 18 residues. CDR1 is SGHRS and CDR2 is YFSETQ in the germline V gene. Germline trimming cut 0 bases from V and 1 base from J; bases unmatched to any gene: 3. The CDR3 region has the DNA TGCGCCAGCAGCTTGGTTGGGACTAGCGGGAGGGGCCAAGAGACCCAGTACTTC. Residues: CASSLVGTSGRGQETQYF.

V and J are TRBV3-1 (or the pseudogene TRBV3-2) and TRBJ2-1, with 11 bases that match TRBD1. The CDR3 totals 15 residues. The germline V gene encodes CDR1 LGHDT and CDR2 YNNKEL (reference sequence). V was clipped by 3 bases and J by 8 bases; unmatched bases: 6. CDR3: CASSQKDRGPDEQFF. In nucleotides, the CDR3 is TGTGCCAGCAGCCAGAAGGACAGGGGGCCCGATGAGCAGTTCTTC.

The chain has TRBV3-1 (or the pseudogene TRBV3-2) and TRBJ1-1; TRBD1 might be the D (6 bases). Trimming took 6 bases from V and 9 from J, leaving 14 bases between them. The CDR3 contains 12 residues. The germline V gene encodes CDR1 LGHDT and CDR2 YNNKEL (reference sequence). CDR3 residues: CASRLSGAKAFF. The CDR3 DNA reads TGTGCCAGCAGACTATCAGGGGCTAAAGCTTTCTTT.

The rearrangement uses TRBV30 and TRBJ1-1; 8 bases are shared with TRBD1. Germline-derived CDR1 and CDR2 are GTSNPN and SVGIG (reference sequence). J was trimmed by 3 bases and V by 0 bases; bases with no gene match: 0. CDR3 size: 13 residues. The CDR3: CAWSVQGDTEAFF. In DNA form, the CDR3 reads TGTGCCTGGAGTGTACAGGGGGACACTGAAGCTTTCTTT.

J is TRBJ2-1 and V is TRBV11-3, with TRBD1 matching over 9 bases. The V segment lost 3 bases and the J segment 1 base; nucleotides outside the gene matches: 1. The CDR3 is 15 amino acids. Germline loops: CDR1 SGHNT, CDR2 YENEEA. The CDR3, as DNA: TGTGCCAGCAGCTTCGACAGGGGGTCCTACAATGAGCAGTTCTTC. Protein product: CASSFDRGSYNEQFF.

This sequence joins TRBV28 and TRBJ2-2; no definite D call. CDR3 length: 12 amino acids. Trimming took off 8 bases at V and 6 bases at J, with 10 bases between the two ends. Per the germline V gene, CDR1 is MDHEN and CDR2 is SYDVKM. The CDR3 DNA reads TGTGCCAGCCGTCAGTACCCCGGGGAGCTGTTTTTT. Translated: CASRQYPGELFF.

The chain employs TRBV2 and TRBJ2-3; 8 bases agree with TRBD2. This CDR3 has 17 residues. The germline V gene has CDR1 SNHLY and CDR2 FYNNEI. Losses at the gene ends were 8 bases for V and 0 bases for J; bases not matched to a gene: 13. The CDR3 sequence is CASAEPLSGSSTDTQYF. The CDR3 DNA sequence: TGTGCCAGCGCAGAGCCGTTGAGCGGGAGTAGCACAGATACGCAGTATTTT.